Below are 27 T cell receptor beta chains sequenced from a single sample in a study of blood T cell repertoires in COVID-19 (dated by TCRdb to about 2020). The library relied on the immunoSEQ multiplex PCR assay. The source is immuneACCESS, and TCRdb retained only in-frame sequences with V and J called. Part of the clones is not carried over; for the studies checked, unresolved V genes explain less than half of this, and the remainder is unexplained. The sample table shows about 130,000 clones, and approximately 79% are seen once. The top ten clonotypes cover 2% to 2.5% of the sample. Sequences were obtained from PBMCs or T cells enriched from blood (not recorded which). The receptors come from a man aged 35 to 55 with acute COVID-19.

V gene TRBV5-1 combines with J gene TRBJ2-5, with D perhaps TRBD1 (6 bases). Trimming took off 0 bases at V and 5 bases at J, with 14 bases between the two ends. The CDR3 has 15 residues. From germline, CDR1 is SGHRS and CDR2 YFSETQ. CDR3 loop: CASSLGDTSRETQYF. The CDR3 region has the DNA TGCGCCAGCAGCTTGGGGGACACCTCAAGGGAGACCCAGTACTTC.

The chain recombines TRBV4-2 with TRBJ2-7; 9 nucleotides match TRBD1. The germline V gene has CDR1 LGHNA and CDR2 YNFKEQ. Trimming took 4 bases from V and 5 from J; bases not matched to a gene: 6. The CDR3 is made up of 14 amino acids. This chain's CDR3 is CASSLGTGLNEQYF. Written as DNA, the CDR3 is TGTGCCAGCAGCCTCGGGACAGGGCTCAACGAGCAGTACTTC.

The chain joins TRBV4-2 to TRBJ2-1, with TRBD2 matching over 8 bases. Germline-derived CDR1 and CDR2 are LGHNA and YNFKEQ. Trimming cost V 3 bases and J 0 bases; bases outside gene matches: 7. The CDR3 runs 17 residues. CDR3 in DNA: TGTGCCAGCAGCCAGTCTAGCGGGCACAGCTCCTACAATGAGCAGTTCTTC. It is translated as CASSQSSGHSSYNEQFF.

Comments on this clone: Distinct nucleotide sequences in the sample also encode this CDR3. The gene calls are TRBV30 and TRBJ1-5; TRBD1 matches at 9 bases. The CDR3 totals 13 residues. Germline trimming cut 1 base from V and 5 bases from J; bases unmatched to any gene: 0. The V gene's germline CDR1 is GTSNPN and CDR2 SVGIG (reference sequence). Written as DNA, the CDR3 is TGTGCCTGGAGTGGGACAGGGGATCAGCCCCAGCATTTT. It is translated as CAWSGTGDQPQHF.

V and J are TRBV9 and TRBJ1-2; a possible D gene is TRBD1 (6 bases). The CDR3 length is 12 residues. V was pared by 4 bases and J by 8 bases, with 12 bases between. Germline loops: CDR1 SGDLS, CDR2 YYNGEE. CDR3 residues: CASSFDRSGYTF. For the CDR3, the DNA is TGTGCCAGCAGCTTTGACAGGTCGGGCTACACCTTC.

J is TRBJ1-6 and V is TRBV6-2 or TRBV6-3; possible D gene TRBD1, 5 bases. This CDR3 has 17 amino acids. Germline V gene data show CDR1 as MNHEY and CDR2 as SVGEGT. Trimming left V 0 bases short and J 0 bases short, with 9 bases between. The CDR3: CASSYSSRGSYNSPLHF. Here the CDR3 DNA reads TGTGCCAGCAGTTACTCGAGTAGGGGCTCCTATAATTCACCCCTCCACTTT.

The genes are TRBV5-1 and TRBJ1-2; maybe TRBD1 (5 bases). This CDR3 has 15 residues. Germline CDR1 SGHRS, CDR2 YFSETQ. Trimming pared 1 base from V and 1 base from J, leaving 11 bases between. As DNA, the CDR3 is TGCGCCAGCAGCTTGAAGGGGTTATATAACTATGGCTACACCTTC. It specifies CASSLKGLYNYGYTF.

With regard to this clone: Other DNA sequences in the same sample also yield this CDR3. The rearrangement links TRBV19 to TRBJ2-7; unclear D gene. Germline lookup yields CDR1 LNHDA and CDR2 SQIVND (reference sequence). The CDR3 totals 13 residues. V shed 3 bases and J shed 3 bases, with 9 bases lying between them. CDR3 sequence reads: CASSIGGGYEQYF. The CDR3 region has the DNA TGTGCCAGTAGTATCGGCGGCGGCTACGAGCAGTACTTC.

The CDR3 DNA reads TGTGCCAGCAGCGCCCGGCTCGGGGGGGAGCTGTTTTTT. It is translated as CASSARLGGELFF. This chain links TRBV7-9 with TRBJ2-2; the D is unclear. V gave up 5 bases and J gave up 8 bases, with 12 bases separating them. Germline assignment: CDR1 SEHNR and CDR2 FQNEAQ (reference sequence). The CDR3 runs to 13 residues.

The chain couples TRBV9 to TRBJ1-3, with D maybe TRBD1 (5 bases). The CDR3 is 14 residues long. V lost 0 bases to trimming and J lost 2 bases, with 6 bases between them. The germline V gene encodes CDR1 SGDLS and CDR2 YYNGEE. The CDR3 DNA reads as TGTGCCAGCAGCGTAGAGGGGACTGGAAACACCATATATTTT. This codes for CASSVEGTGNTIYF.

The V call is TRBV9, the J call TRBJ2-5; 8 positions match TRBD2. After removal of 0 bases from V and 6 bases from J, the junction contained 10 bases not matched to a gene. This CDR3 contains 16 residues. Germline CDR1 is SGDLS and CDR2 is YYNGEE. CDR3 sequence reads: CASSVEGAGAQKTQYF. The CDR3 DNA is TGTGCCAGCAGCGTAGAGGGAGCGGGGGCCCAGAAGACCCAGTACTTC.

This clone was seen a single time. Written as DNA, the CDR3 is TGTGCCAGCAGCTCGCAGGGGAACACCGGGGAGCTGTTTTTT. Amino acid sequence: CASSSQGNTGELFF. The V gene is TRBV7-3, the J gene TRBJ2-2; weak D call: TRBD1 (5 bases). V lost 4 bases and J 1 base, leaving 7 bases between the germline ends. Germline loops: CDR1 SGHTA, CDR2 FQGTGA. The CDR3 extends over 14 amino acids.

This clone appeared a few times. The rearrangement links TRBV3-1 (or the pseudogene TRBV3-2) to TRBJ2-5; D is uncertain. CDR3 length equals 14 residues. Germline V gene lookup returns CDR1 LGHDT and CDR2 YNNKEL (reference sequence). V lost 3 bases, J lost 4 bases, and 12 bases lay in between. The CDR3 nucleotides read TGTGCCAGCAGCCAGGTCGGCAGAGGAGAGACCCAGTACTTC. It is translated as CASSQVGRGETQYF.

This chain links TRBV2 with TRBJ1-5; D perhaps matches TRBD1 (5 bases). With 5 bases removed from V and 5 bases from J, the gap between germline ends came to 16 bases. CDR1 is SNHLY, CDR2 FYNNEI, per germline. This CDR3 has 15 amino acids. The CDR3 is CASSPQGLADQPQHF. The CDR3, as DNA: TGTGCCAGCAGTCCCCAGGGTCTCGCCGATCAGCCCCAGCATTTT.

This clone was detected a few times. In the same sample, other DNA sequences code for this CDR3. This chain links TRBV5-1 with TRBJ2-2; unclear D gene. CDR3 size: 14 residues. Deletions cut 0 bases from V and 1 base from J, with 4 bases between. Germline lookup yields CDR1 SGHRS and CDR2 YFSETQ. The CDR3 DNA is TGCGCCAGCAGCTTGGGAGGGAACACCGGGGAGCTGTTTTTT. Protein product: CASSLGGNTGELFF.

DNA for the CDR3: TGTGCCAGCTCACCAGACAGCACCATGAACACTGAAGCTTTCTTT. This translates into CASSPDSTMNTEAFF. The chain carries TRBV18 and TRBJ1-1, with D perhaps matching TRBD1 (5 bases). This CDR3 is built from 15 residues. The germline V gene encodes CDR1 KGHSH and CDR2 LQKENI. The ends were cut back, 2 bases at V and 0 bases at J, with 10 bases in the middle.

The rearrangement uses TRBV5-1 and TRBJ2-3; the match to TRBD1 covers 11 bases. The CDR3 length is 15 residues. The trim removed 4 bases at V and 4 bases at J, leaving 5 bases unmatched. From germline, CDR1 is SGHRS and CDR2 YFSETQ. CDR3 protein: CASSGGTGGPDTQYF. The CDR3 nucleotides are TGCGCCAGCAGCGGGGGGACAGGGGGACCAGATACGCAGTATTTT.

The chain combines TRBV19 with TRBJ2-3, with a possible D match to TRBD1 (6 bases). Trimming shortened V by 7 bases and J by 0 bases, and 14 bases separated the two germline ends. The CDR3 consists of 15 residues. CDR1 and CDR2 from the germline V gene are LNHDA and SQIVND (reference sequence). The CDR3 DNA reads as TGTGCCAGTACCCCGGGACATTCTAGCACAGATACGCAGTATTTT. It codes for CASTPGHSSTDTQYF. Drawing the rest from reference TRBV19 and TRBJ2-3, the complete variable domain is DGGITQSPKYLFRKEGQNVTLSCEQNLNHDAMYWYRQDPGQGLRLIYYSQIVNDFQKGDIAEGYSVSREKKESFPLTVTSAQKNPTAFYLCASTPGHSSTDTQYFGPGTRLTVL.

CDR3 amino acids: CASSERGLGEQFF. Written as DNA, the CDR3 is TGTGCCAGCAGCGAGCGGGGACTCGGTGAGCAGTTCTTC. The chain recombines TRBV7-3 with TRBJ2-1; 7 bases align to TRBD2. CDR3 length: 13 amino acids. Germline V CDR1 and CDR2: SGHTA, FQGTGA. The V gene end was trimmed by 5 bases and the J gene end by 9 bases; junction bases not matched to a gene: 7.

J is TRBJ2-2 and V is TRBV7-9; 9 bases align to TRBD1. Germline V gene sequence: CDR1 SEHNR, CDR2 FQNEAQ (reference sequence). The J segment lost 3 bases and the V segment lost 5 bases, leaving 7 bases of the junction unmatched. This CDR3 has 16 amino acids. This CDR3 reads CASSPWGQGDTGELFF. Written as DNA, the CDR3 is TGTGCCAGCAGCCCTTGGGGACAGGGCGACACCGGGGAGCTGTTTTTT. The entire variable domain, with the rest obtained from reference TRBV7-9 and TRBJ2-2, is as follows: DTGVSQNPRHKITKRGQNVTFRCDPISEHNRLYWYRQTLGQGPEFLTYFQNEAQLEKSRLLSDRFSAERPKGSFSTLEIQRTEQGDSAMYLCASSPWGQGDTGELFFGEGSRLTVL.

The chain recombines TRBV12-3 or TRBV12-4 with TRBJ1-2; 8 nucleotides align to TRBD1. Unmatched junction bases numbered 8, after V lost 4 bases and J lost 10 bases. There are 13 residues in the CDR3. For the CDR3, the DNA is TGTGCCAGCAGTTCGACAGGGGTTCCCGCCTACACCTTC. Translating it yields CASSSTGVPAYTF.

The gene calls are TRBV7-2 and TRBJ2-4, with TRBD2 matching over 8 bases. There are 15 residues in the CDR3. The junction had 4 bases not matched to a gene; V was cut back by 5 bases and J by 1 base. Per germline, CDR1 SGHTA and CDR2 FQGNSA. The CDR3 nucleotides are TGTGCCAGCAGCCCCCGCGGGGGGGCCAAAAACATTCAGTACTTC. Translated, it gives CASSPRGGAKNIQYF.

The gene calls are TRBV7-9 and TRBJ2-5; D gene unclear. This CDR3 comprises 12 residues. Germline lookup yields CDR1 SEHNR and CDR2 FQNEAQ (reference sequence). Trimming took 0 bases from V and 5 from J, leaving 4 bases between them. CDR3 sequence (DNA): TGTGCCAGCAGCTTAGCTGAGGAGACCCAGTACTTC. It is translated as CASSLAEETQYF.

The chain is built from TRBV19 and TRBJ1-6; no firm D call. Germline V gene sequence: CDR1 LNHDA, CDR2 SQIVND (reference sequence). Trimming stripped 5 bases from V and 4 bases from J, with 12 bases between. This CDR3 has 15 amino acids. Here the CDR3 reads CASSPSGLYNSPLHF. The CDR3, as DNA: TGTGCCAGTAGTCCCTCCGGACTGTATAATTCACCCCTCCACTTT.

The V and J genes are TRBV6-5 and TRBJ2-4; no clear D gene. Germline lookup yields CDR1 MNHEY and CDR2 SVGAGI. CDR3 length equals 14 residues. The V gene lost 5 bases and the J gene lost 0 bases, with 8 bases spanning the gap. CDR3 DNA sequence: TGTGCCAGCAGTCCCCGACTAGCCAAAAACATTCAGTACTTC. Protein sequence: CASSPRLAKNIQYF.

This clone has only a few counts. This rearrangement joins TRBV25-1 to TRBJ2-1; tentatively, D is TRBD1 (5 bases). V was shortened by 3 bases and J by 4 bases, with 19 bases between the two germline ends. Germline CDR1 MGHDK, CDR2 SYGVNS. The CDR3 covers 17 residues. As DNA, the CDR3 is TGTGCCAGCAGTGAGACTTTCAGACAGACCAAGTACAATGAGCAGTTCTTC. Translating it yields CASSETFRQTKYNEQFF.

The chain recombines TRBV5-1 with TRBJ2-3; the match to TRBD2 covers 11 bases. Trimming took 3 bases from V and 0 from J; bases not matched to a gene: 6. The CDR3 loop spans 17 amino acids. Germline CDR1 and CDR2: SGHRS and YFSETQ. The CDR3 DNA reads TGCGCCAGCAGCTCAAGACGGACTAGCGGGAGCACAGATACGCAGTATTTT. As protein: CASSSRRTSGSTDTQYF.